A selection of T cell receptor beta chains follows, all from one sample in a study of T cells in localized non-small cell lung cancer. Libraries were prepared by immunoSEQ multiplex PCR; TCRdb keeps only in-frame clonotypes and omits some of them. The sample holds around 70,000 clones, approximately 87% seen once. Sequencing was performed on peripheral blood, taken before any cancer treatment. The receptors shown here come from a male donor aged 60 or over with stage III squamous cell lung carcinoma. Both conserved end residues are part of each CDR3. The D gene is left open where the match is weak. Clone size is stated in some rows and not others, as once, few, many or a class when expanded.

v_call: TRBV2; d_call: NA; j_call: TRBJ2-1; clone_size: NA; cdr3_aa: CASSPNSQERNEQFF; cdr3_nt: TGTGCCAGCAGCCCAAACTCCCAAGAGAGGAATGAGCAGTTCTTC
v_call: TRBV11-2; d_call: TRBD2; j_call: TRBJ2-5; clone_size: NA; cdr3_aa: CASTKIFGREETQYF; cdr3_nt: TGTGCCAGCACCAAGATCTTCGGGAGGGAAGAGACCCAGTACTTC
v_call: TRBV4-2; d_call: TRBD2; j_call: TRBJ2-3; clone_size: NA; cdr3_aa: CASSQGRASGRTDTQYF; cdr3_nt: TGTGCCAGCAGCCAAGGGCGAGCTAGCGGCCGCACAGATACGCAGTATTTT
v_call: TRBV19; d_call: TRBD1; j_call: TRBJ1-2; clone_size: NA; cdr3_aa: CASSEGQGYYGYTF; cdr3_nt: TGTGCCAGTAGTGAGGGACAGGGATATTATGGCTACACCTTC
v_call: TRBV5-6; d_call: NA; j_call: TRBJ1-1; clone_size: NA; cdr3_aa: CASSLSERDTEAFF; cdr3_nt: TGTGCCAGCAGCTTGTCTGAACGGGACACTGAAGCTTTCTTT
v_call: TRBV10-1; d_call: NA; j_call: TRBJ2-2; clone_size: NA; cdr3_aa: CASSDETGELFF; cdr3_nt: TGCGCCAGCAGTGACGAGACCGGGGAGCTGTTTTTT
v_call: TRBV5-6; d_call: NA; j_call: TRBJ2-5; clone_size: few; cdr3_aa: CASSLGGPGETQYF; cdr3_nt: TGTGCCAGCAGCTTGGGGGGCCCCGGGGAGACCCAGTACTTC
v_call: TRBV27; d_call: TRBD1; j_call: TRBJ1-6; clone_size: NA; cdr3_aa: CASNQKGQGRFTSPLHF; cdr3_nt: TGTGCCAGCAACCAGAAGGGACAGGGGAGGTTCACCTCACCCCTCCACTTT
v_call: TRBV7-2; d_call: NA; j_call: TRBJ1-4; clone_size: NA; cdr3_aa: CASSFGSTNEKLFF; cdr3_nt: TGTGCCAGCAGCTTTGGGTCCACTAATGAAAAACTGTTTTTT
v_call: TRBV5-4; d_call: NA; j_call: TRBJ2-3; clone_size: NA; cdr3_aa: CASSLGERTDTQYF; cdr3_nt: TGTGCCAGCAGCTTGGGGGAACGGACAGATACGCAGTATTTT
v_call: TRBV19; d_call: NA; j_call: TRBJ2-3; clone_size: NA; cdr3_aa: CASSIAQGTTDTQYF; cdr3_nt: TGTGCCAGTAGTATAGCGCAGGGCACCACAGATACGCAGTATTTT
v_call: TRBV7-2; d_call: NA; j_call: TRBJ2-5; clone_size: NA; cdr3_aa: CASSSESGQETQYF; cdr3_nt: TGTGCCAGCAGCTCGGAGAGTGGTCAAGAGACCCAGTACTTC
v_call: TRBV7-9; d_call: NA; j_call: TRBJ2-7; clone_size: NA; cdr3_aa: CASSLDAYEQYF; cdr3_nt: TGTGCCAGCAGCTTAGATGCCTACGAGCAGTACTTC
v_call: TRBV6-1; d_call: NA; j_call: TRBJ1-3; clone_size: NA; cdr3_aa: CASSEVGVGNTIYF; cdr3_nt: TGTGCCAGCAGTGAGGTCGGGGTTGGAAACACCATATATTTT
v_call: TRBV19; d_call: TRBD1; j_call: TRBJ2-7; clone_size: NA; cdr3_aa: CASSILISRQGAGEQYF; cdr3_nt: TGTGCCAGTAGTATTTTGATTTCGAGACAGGGGGCCGGGGAGCAGTACTTC
v_call: TRBV7-9; d_call: NA; j_call: TRBJ2-1; clone_size: NA; cdr3_aa: CASSFEGSSYNEQFF; cdr3_nt: TGTGCCAGCAGCTTCGAGGGGAGCTCCTACAATGAGCAGTTCTTC
v_call: TRBV11-2; d_call: NA; j_call: TRBJ2-1; clone_size: few; cdr3_aa: CASSLEVGNEQFF; cdr3_nt: TGTGCCAGCAGCTTAGAAGTCGGGAATGAGCAGTTCTTC
v_call: TRBV4-1; d_call: NA; j_call: TRBJ2-1; clone_size: NA; cdr3_aa: CASSQERANEQFF; cdr3_nt: TGCGCCAGCAGCCAAGAGCGGGCCAATGAGCAGTTCTTC
v_call: TRBV19; d_call: NA; j_call: TRBJ2-1; clone_size: NA; cdr3_aa: CASSIDGIDWNEQFF; cdr3_nt: TGTGCCAGTAGTATAGATGGGATAGATTGGAATGAGCAGTTCTTC
v_call: TRBV5-8; d_call: NA; j_call: TRBJ1-1; clone_size: NA; cdr3_aa: CASSLTTEAFF; cdr3_nt: TGTGCCAGCAGCTTGACCACTGAAGCTTTCTTT
v_call: TRBV30; d_call: NA; j_call: TRBJ1-1; clone_size: few; cdr3_aa: CAWSVGVNTEAFF; cdr3_nt: TGTGCCTGGAGTGTCGGGGTAAACACTGAAGCTTTCTTT
v_call: TRBV6-1; d_call: NA; j_call: TRBJ2-1; clone_size: NA; cdr3_aa: CAIGQTSSYNEQFF; cdr3_nt: TGTGCCATCGGACAGACTAGCTCCTACAATGAGCAGTTCTTC
v_call: TRBV7-8; d_call: TRBD1; j_call: TRBJ1-1; clone_size: NA; cdr3_aa: CASSLAPPGGGFTEAFF; cdr3_nt: TGTGCCAGCAGCTTAGCCCCTCCAGGGGGGGGTTTCACTGAAGCTTTCTTT
v_call: TRBV7-8; d_call: NA; j_call: TRBJ2-7; clone_size: once; cdr3_aa: CASSLAWTGNEQYF; cdr3_nt: TGTGCCAGCAGCTTAGCGTGGACGGGGAACGAGCAGTACTTC
v_call: TRBV4-1; d_call: TRBD2; j_call: TRBJ2-1; clone_size: NA; cdr3_aa: CASSQWLAGAYNEQFF; cdr3_nt: TGCGCCAGCAGCCAGTGGCTAGCGGGGGCTTACAATGAGCAGTTCTTC
v_call: TRBV10-3; d_call: NA; j_call: TRBJ1-5; clone_size: NA; cdr3_aa: CAISESEFSNQPQHF; cdr3_nt: TGTGCCATCAGTGAGTCCGAGTTTAGCAATCAGCCCCAGCATTTT
v_call: TRBV18; d_call: NA; j_call: TRBJ1-1; clone_size: NA; cdr3_aa: CASSPRVAGALNTEAFF; cdr3_nt: TGTGCCAGCTCACCACGGGTCGCAGGGGCTTTGAACACTGAAGCTTTCTTT
v_call: TRBV5-1; d_call: NA; j_call: TRBJ1-1; clone_size: once; cdr3_aa: CASSFQGNTEAFF; cdr3_nt: TGCGCCAGCAGCTTTCAAGGGAACACTGAAGCTTTCTTT
v_call: TRBV7-9; d_call: NA; j_call: TRBJ1-2; clone_size: NA; cdr3_aa: CASLQGMNYGYTF; cdr3_nt: TGTGCCAGCCTCCAGGGGATGAACTATGGCTACACCTTC
v_call: TRBV5-1; d_call: NA; j_call: TRBJ2-3; clone_size: NA; cdr3_aa: CASTRDFSTDTQYF; cdr3_nt: TGCGCCAGCACGCGGGACTTTAGCACAGATACGCAGTATTTT
v_call: TRBV15; d_call: NA; j_call: TRBJ1-5; clone_size: NA; cdr3_aa: CATSRGGGYNQPQHF; cdr3_nt: TGTGCCACCAGCAGAGGGGGGGGTTACAATCAGCCCCAGCATTTT